The 29 T cell receptor beta chains given below trace back to one sample, sequenced in a study of neurological immune-mediated disorders. Each CDR3 protein is one row after TCRdb ran MiXCR on the 5' RACE reads. The table lists around 69,000 distinct CDR3 sequences, about 4.9% of them singletons. The sample taken for sequencing was PBMCs. The receptors stem from a man aged 25-45 years with multiple sclerosis.

This clonotype came up many times. The rearrangement joins TRBV20-1 to TRBJ1-1; the D is unclear. This CDR3 is 12 amino acids long. Germline V lookup: CDR1 DFQATT, CDR2 SNEGSKA (reference sequence). The V end lost 3 bases, the J end lost 9 bases, and 14 bases lay between the germline ends. CDR3 nucleotide sequence: TGCAGTGCTAGCCCTAGTAGAGGGCAAGCTTTCTTT. This translates into CSASPSRGQAFF.

At least ten counts were recorded for this clonotype. V is TRBV7-9 and J is TRBJ2-2; D remains ambiguous. The CDR3 length is 15 residues. The ends were cut back, 6 bases at V and 0 bases at J, with 11 bases in the middle. CDR1 and CDR2 from the germline V gene are SEHNR and FQNEAQ (reference sequence). The CDR3 region is CASSLTLANTGELFF. DNA of the CDR3: TGTGCCAGCAGTTTGACATTAGCGAACACCGGGGAGCTGTTTTTT.

Ten or more counts support this clonotype. CDR3 protein: CASSLWSGGKRNTEAFF. The DNA for the CDR3 is TGTGCCAGCAGCTTATGGTCCGGTGGGAAACGGAACACTGAAGCTTTCTTT. This chain links TRBV11-2 with TRBJ1-1; no clear D gene. The CDR3 has 17 amino acids. Germline V gives CDR1 SGHAT, CDR2 FQNNGV. Trimming removed 2 bases from V and 1 base from J, with 17 bases in between. Based on the CDR3 plus reference TRBV11-2 and TRBJ1-1, the full variable domain is EAGVAQSPRYKIIEKRQSVAFWCNPISGHATLYWYQQILGQGPKLLIQFQNNGVVDDSQLPKDRFSAERLKGVDSTLKIQPAKLEDSAVYLCASSLWSGGKRNTEAFFGQGTRLTVV.

This clonotype was observed at least ten times. This chain links TRBV11-3 with TRBJ2-1; a weak D match, TRBD1 (6 bases). V lost 11 bases to trimming and J lost 10 bases, with 21 bases between them. This CDR3 region has 13 residues. CDR1 and CDR2 from the germline V gene are SGHNT and YENEEA. The CDR3 region has the DNA TGTGCCTCCTCAGGGCGGGCCCAGGGGGAGCAGTTCTTC. The encoded protein is CASSGRAQGEQFF.

There are many counts of this clonotype. The chain has TRBV7-2 and TRBJ1-2; no clear D gene. This CDR3 is built from 13 residues. Germline-derived CDR1 and CDR2 are SGHTA and FQGNSA. V was clipped by 5 bases and J by 8 bases, with 15 bases between them. CDR3 amino acids: CASSKPQARGYTF. Written as DNA, the CDR3 is TGTGCCAGCAGCAAACCCCAGGCACGAGGCTACACCTTC.

There are many counts of this clonotype. The gene calls are TRBV9 and TRBJ1-3; possibly TRBD1 for D (6 bases). CDR1 SGDLS and CDR2 YYNGEE come from the germline V gene. The V end lost 2 bases, the J end lost 0 bases, and 12 bases lay between the germline ends. The CDR3 contains 16 residues. The chain's CDR3 is CASSVYDRISGNTIYF. The CDR3 DNA is TGTGCCAGCAGCGTTTACGACAGGATCTCTGGAAACACCATATATTTT.

This clonotype was seen at least ten times. J is TRBJ1-1 and V is TRBV5-5, with 7 bases fitting TRBD1. The CDR3 is 14 residues long. Germline V gives CDR1 SGHKS, CDR2 YYEKEE (reference sequence). With 0 bases clipped from V and 5 bases from J, the junction kept 4 bases outside the gene matches. The CDR3: CASSLEKGATEAFF. The CDR3 DNA is TGTGCCAGCAGCTTGGAAAAGGGGGCGACTGAAGCTTTCTTT.

This clonotype was counted ten times or more. V gene TRBV20-1 combines with J gene TRBJ1-5; the D is unclear. The CDR3 consists of 14 residues. With 5 bases removed from V and 4 bases from J, the gap between germline ends came to 15 bases. CDR1 is DFQATT, CDR2 SNEGSKA, per germline (reference sequence). The CDR3 DNA reads TGCAGTGCTTTCTGGGGAGGAGGTAATCAGCCCCAGCATTTT. The encoded protein is CSAFWGGGNQPQHF.

The chain joins TRBV18 to TRBJ1-1, with D unresolved. Germline V gene lookup returns CDR1 KGHSH and CDR2 LQKENI. The CDR3 runs 16 residues. The germline V and J ends were trimmed by 0 bases and 6 bases, with 17 bases remaining between them. The CDR3 sequence is CASSPPMNPLGAEAFF. The CDR3 DNA is TGTGCCAGCTCACCACCTATGAATCCCCTAGGCGCTGAAGCTTTCTTT.

The CDR3 reads CASSPEILGGSGYTF. In nucleotides, the CDR3 is TGTGCCAGCAGCCCTGAGATTTTGGGCGGTAGTGGCTACACCTTC. This rearrangement joins TRBV4-2 to TRBJ1-2; no reliable D call. Trimming cost V 4 bases and J 7 bases, with 19 bases left between them. Germline V lookup: CDR1 LGHNA, CDR2 YNFKEQ. CDR3 length: 15 amino acids.

This clonotype turned up a few times. The V gene is TRBV6-6, the J gene TRBJ2-3; D is possibly TRBD1 or TRBD2 (5 bases each). Germline V gene lookup returns CDR1 MNHNY and CDR2 SVGAGI (reference sequence). Trimming cost V 5 bases and J 5 bases, with 14 bases left between them. This CDR3 is 14 amino acids long. CDR3 in amino acids: CASSPRKGRDTQYF. The CDR3, as DNA: TGTGCCAGCAGTCCTCGAAAGGGGAGAGATACGCAGTATTTT.

Ten or more counts support this clonotype. This sequence joins TRBV5-1 and TRBJ1-3; no firm D call. CDR3 length: 15 residues. V was pared by 1 base and J by 4 bases, with 12 bases between. The germline CDR1 and CDR2 sequences are SGHRS and YFSETQ. The DNA of the CDR3 is TGCGCCAGCAGCTTGAGTCCGACGGAGGGAAACACCATATATTTT. Translation: CASSLSPTEGNTIYF. Full variable domain (rest looked up from reference TRBV5-1 and TRBJ1-3): KAGVTQTPRYLIKTRGQQVTLSCSPISGHRSVSWYQQTPGQGLQFLFEYFSETQRNKGNFPGRFSGRQFSNSRSEMNVSTLELGDSALYLCASSLSPTEGNTIYFGEGSWLTVV.

In its sample, this clonotype was seen many times. CDR3 in DNA: TGTGCCAGCAGTTTAAGGACCTACGAGCAGTACGTC. It codes for CASSLRTYEQYV. V usage is TRBV12-3 or TRBV12-4 and J usage is TRBJ2-7; D unclear. The ends were cut back, 2 bases at V and 2 bases at J, with 4 bases in the middle. The CDR3 consists of 12 residues.

This clonotype was found many times. The chain has TRBV7-9 and TRBJ1-1, with D possibly matching TRBD1 (6 bases). Trimming shortened V by 4 bases and J by 12 bases, and 15 bases separated the two germline ends. The germline V gene has CDR1 SEHNR and CDR2 FQNEAQ (reference sequence). CDR3 length equals 12 residues. The CDR3 loop reads CASSSDSLNTFF. DNA of the CDR3: TGTGCCAGCAGCTCGGACAGCCTTAATACTTTCTTT.

This chain connects TRBV5-4 to TRBJ2-1; 10 positions agree with TRBD1. The V gene's germline CDR1 is SGHNT and CDR2 YYREEE (reference sequence). CDR3 size: 17 residues. With V trimmed by 4 bases and J by 2 bases, 9 bases remained unmatched. CDR3 coding DNA: TGTGCCAGCAGCACCGGGACAGGGGCGTTGACCTACAATGAGCAGTTCTTC. Translating gives CASSTGTGALTYNEQFF.

This clonotype was counted at least ten times. The chain carries TRBV6-1 and TRBJ2-5, with TRBD1 as a possible D gene (6 bases). V lost 6 bases to trimming and J lost 0 bases, with 17 bases between them. The germline CDR1 and CDR2 sequences are MNHNS and SASEGT. The CDR3 totals 16 residues. The CDR3 sequence: CASSAMVGAYQETQYF. CDR3 coding DNA: TGTGCCAGCAGCGCCATGGTGGGGGCCTACCAAGAGACCCAGTACTTC.

This clonotype was detected ten times or more. The chain has TRBV12-3 or TRBV12-4 and TRBJ1-1; D ambiguous. This CDR3 comprises 14 residues. Trimming stripped 2 bases from V and 1 base from J, with 8 bases between. The DNA of the CDR3 is TGTGCCAGCAGTTTATGGGCCGGGAACACTGAAGCTTTCTTT. It yields the protein CASSLWAGNTEAFF.

The CDR3 nucleotides read TGTGCCAGCACCTCCGGGACACCCGGTGGCTACACCTTC. Translation: CASTSGTPGGYTF. V gene TRBV25-1 combines with J gene TRBJ1-2; weak D call: TRBD1 (6 bases). With 7 bases removed from V and 7 bases from J, the gap between germline ends came to 16 bases. The CDR3 is 13 amino acids. CDR1 and CDR2 from the germline V gene are MGHDK and SYGVNS.

A few counts support this clonotype. One end of the junction varies from germline; a read error may be responsible. The chain carries TRBV20-1 and TRBJ1-5; the match to TRBD1 covers 7 bases. The CDR3 extends over 15 amino acids. Germline CDR1 and CDR2: DFQATT and SNEGSKA (reference sequence). CDR3 in DNA: TGCAGTGCTAGAGAAAAGTGGGACAGAGATCAGCCCCAGAATTTT. Its translation is CSAREKWDRDQPQNF.

This clonotype was picked up a small number of times. The rearrangement links TRBV5-1 to TRBJ2-7; D unclear. V was pared by 0 bases and J by 7 bases, with 14 bases between. Per the germline V gene, CDR1 is SGHRS and CDR2 is YFSETQ. This CDR3 is built from 14 residues. In DNA form, the CDR3 reads TGCGCCAGCAGCTTGGAATCAACTATCGGAGAGCAGTACTTC. Translated, it gives CASSLESTIGEQYF.

This clonotype has ten or more counts. The chain is built from TRBV7-9 and TRBJ2-3, with 10 nucleotides matching TRBD2. In germline, CDR1 is SEHNR, CDR2 FQNEAQ (reference sequence). Germline trimming cut 2 bases from V and 8 bases from J; bases unmatched to any gene: 4. This CDR3 spans 14 amino acids. CDR3 sequence reads: CASSLSGGAATQYF. The CDR3 bases are TGTGCCAGCAGCTTAAGCGGGGGGGCAGCTACGCAGTATTTT.

This clonotype was detected ten times or more. The chain has TRBV30 and TRBJ2-3; 8 nucleotides align to TRBD1. V was clipped by 4 bases and J by 3 bases; unmatched bases: 6. The germline V gene has CDR1 GTSNPN and CDR2 SVGIG (reference sequence). This CDR3 has 14 amino acids. The CDR3 protein is CAWTLGQGTDTQYF. CDR3 nucleotides: TGTGCCTGGACTTTAGGACAGGGAACAGATACGCAGTATTTT.

This clonotype has ten or more counts. V gene TRBV5-1 combines with J gene TRBJ1-4, with D unclear. V lost 0 bases and J 5 bases, leaving 5 bases between the germline ends. CDR3 length equals 13 residues. The germline CDR1 and CDR2 sequences are SGHRS and YFSETQ. The DNA of the CDR3 is TGCGCCAGCAGCTTGGGACCGAATGAAAAACTGTTTTTT. Protein sequence: CASSLGPNEKLFF.

In regard to this clonotype: This may arise from a read error, as a much more abundant clone is one base away. Given the absence of the conserved phenylalanine or tryptophan at the CDR3 end, a read error is likely. The chain links TRBV15 to TRBJ2-7, with a weak D call TRBD2 (6 bases). CDR1 is LNHNV and CDR2 is YYDKDF in the germline V gene (reference sequence). The CDR3 covers 14 residues. The V end lost 6 bases, the J end lost 2 bases, and 14 bases lay between the germline ends. CDR3 bases: TGTGCCACCAGGGGACTTCTGCTTACCTACGAGCAGTACTGC. This sequence encodes CATRGLLLTYEQYC.

This clonotype came up many times. The gene calls are TRBV20-1 and TRBJ1-5, with D uncertain. The CDR3 has 15 amino acids. Per the germline V gene, CDR1 is DFQATT and CDR2 is SNEGSKA (reference sequence). The V end lost 0 bases, the J end lost 1 base, and 10 bases lay between the germline ends. CDR3 loop: CSARDRGRSNQPQHF. In nucleotides, the CDR3 is TGCAGTGCTAGAGATCGGGGTCGCAGCAATCAGCCCCAGCATTTT.

This clonotype was detected many times. This sequence joins TRBV27 and TRBJ2-3; D gene uncertain. With 5 bases removed from V and 2 bases from J, the gap between germline ends came to 20 bases. The length of the CDR3 is 17 residues. In germline, CDR1 is MNHEY, CDR2 SMNVEV (reference sequence). The CDR3 loop is CASSRRTPSGLTDTQYF. The DNA for the CDR3 is TGTGCCAGCAGTCGCAGAACCCCGTCAGGCCTCACAGATACGCAGTATTTT.

This clonotype was detected ten times or more. The chain has TRBV5-1 and TRBJ2-5; the D is unclear. The CDR3 loop spans 13 amino acids. V gave up 5 bases and J gave up 1 base, with 9 bases separating them. Germline CDR1 SGHRS, CDR2 YFSETQ. The CDR3 reads CASRSAIQETQYF. The CDR3, as DNA: TGCGCCAGCAGGTCCGCTATCCAAGAGACCCAGTACTTC. Combining the CDR3 with reference TRBV5-1 and TRBJ2-5 gives the whole variable domain KAGVTQTPRYLIKTRGQQVTLSCSPISGHRSVSWYQQTPGQGLQFLFEYFSETQRNKGNFPGRFSGRQFSNSRSEMNVSTLELGDSALYLCASRSAIQETQYFGPGTRLLVL.

This clonotype has a count of ten or more. The chain couples TRBV5-1 to TRBJ1-1, with D tentatively TRBD1 (5 bases). Germline loops: CDR1 SGHRS, CDR2 YFSETQ. V was clipped by 0 bases and J by 4 bases, with 16 bases between them. This CDR3 is built from 16 residues. In DNA, the CDR3 is TGCGCCAGCAGCTTGGCCGGGACGGGGACCGGCACTGAAGCTTTCTTT. It specifies CASSLAGTGTGTEAFF.

This clonotype was found many times. V usage is TRBV5-6 and J usage is TRBJ1-2, with a tentative D call TRBD1 (6 bases). The CDR3 spans 15 residues. Between the trimmed V and J ends, which lost 1 base and 4 bases, there was a span of 14 bases. CDR1 and CDR2 (germline): SGHDT, YYEEEE. Written as DNA, the CDR3 is TGTGCCAGCAGCTTGTCCAGGGGAGCGATCTATGGCTACACCTTC. This codes for CASSLSRGAIYGYTF. Looking up the rest from reference TRBV5-6 and TRBJ1-2 gives the full variable domain: DAGVTQSPTHLIKTRGQQVTLRCSPKSGHDTVSWYQQALGQGPQFIFQYYEEEERQRGNFPDRFSGHQFPNYSSELNVNALLLGDSALYLCASSLSRGAIYGYTFGSGTRLTVV.